This TCR beta chain was profiled in a study of blood T cell repertoires in COVID-19. Overall study: Nucleic acid was either cDNA or gDNA, and it came from T cells, B-cell-depleted T cells, or PBMCs.

Per the original data handling: Cell counts per sample came from amplifying reference gene primers. This table comes from immunoSEQ multiplex PCR, and its TCRdb copy is limited to in-frame clones, with some not included. V, J and clone size derive from that table, while D and trimming were established from the DNA sequence. The profile shows 200,000 to 300,000 clones, 70% to 90% of them singletons. The CDR3 covers 14 residues. Germline V gene lookup returns CDR1 KGHSH and CDR2 LQKENI. Trimming stripped 3 bases from V and 3 bases from J, with 10 bases between. Remarks on this clone: Other DNA sequences in this sample translate to the same CDR3.

The clonotype was recovered from a man aged 45-65 years with COVID-19, enrolled during active disease. Source material: peripheral blood. This chain links TRBV18 with TRBJ2-3, with TRBD2 as a possible D gene (6 bases). DNA of the CDR3: TGTGCCAGCTCACCGGAGCGGGTGACAGATACGCAGTATTTT. Translation: CASSPERVTDTQYF.